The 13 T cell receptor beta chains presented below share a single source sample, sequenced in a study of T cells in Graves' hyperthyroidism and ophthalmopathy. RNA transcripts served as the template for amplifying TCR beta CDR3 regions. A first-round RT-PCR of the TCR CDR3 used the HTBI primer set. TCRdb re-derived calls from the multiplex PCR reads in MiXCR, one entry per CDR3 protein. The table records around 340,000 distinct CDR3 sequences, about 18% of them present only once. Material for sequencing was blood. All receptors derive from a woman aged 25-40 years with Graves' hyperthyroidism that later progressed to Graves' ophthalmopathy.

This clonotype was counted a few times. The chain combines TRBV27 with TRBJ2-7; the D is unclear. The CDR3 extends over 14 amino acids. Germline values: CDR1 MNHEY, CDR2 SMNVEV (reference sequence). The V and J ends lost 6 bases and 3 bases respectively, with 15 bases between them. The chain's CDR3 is CASSLWKVGYEQYF. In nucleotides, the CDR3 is TGTGCCAGCAGCCTTTGGAAAGTAGGCTACGAGCAGTACTTC.

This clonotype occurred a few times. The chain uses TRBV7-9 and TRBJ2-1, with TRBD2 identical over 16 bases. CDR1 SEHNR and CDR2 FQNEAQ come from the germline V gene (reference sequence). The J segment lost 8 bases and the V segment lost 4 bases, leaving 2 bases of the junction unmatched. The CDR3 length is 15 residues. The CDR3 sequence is CASSSGLAGGHEQFF. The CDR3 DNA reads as TGTGCCAGCAGCTCGGGACTAGCGGGAGGGCATGAGCAGTTCTTC.

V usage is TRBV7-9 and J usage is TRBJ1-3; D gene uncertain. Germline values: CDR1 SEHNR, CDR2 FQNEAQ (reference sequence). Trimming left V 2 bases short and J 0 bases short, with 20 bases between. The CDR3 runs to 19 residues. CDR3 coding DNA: TGTGCCAGCAGCTTAAATCAGATTAGCAGACCATACTCTGGAAACACCATATATTTT. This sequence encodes CASSLNQISRPYSGNTIYF.

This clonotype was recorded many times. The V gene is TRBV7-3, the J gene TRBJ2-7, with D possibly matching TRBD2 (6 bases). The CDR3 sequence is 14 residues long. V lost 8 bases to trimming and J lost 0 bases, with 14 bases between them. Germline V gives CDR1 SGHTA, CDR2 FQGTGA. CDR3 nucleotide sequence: TGTGCCAGCCTATGCAGCGGGTTCTCCTACGAGCAGTACTTC. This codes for CASLCSGFSYEQYF.

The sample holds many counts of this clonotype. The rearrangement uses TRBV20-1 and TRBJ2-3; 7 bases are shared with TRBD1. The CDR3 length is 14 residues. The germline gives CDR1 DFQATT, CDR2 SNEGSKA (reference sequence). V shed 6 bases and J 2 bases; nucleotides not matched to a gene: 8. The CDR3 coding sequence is TGCAGTGCCGTTGGGGGACAGTTCACAGATACGCAGTATTTT. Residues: CSAVGGQFTDTQYF.

The CDR3 bases are TGTGCCAGCAGTGTTGGGACCGCTGCCGTCTACGAGCAGTACTTC. As protein: CASSVGTAAVYEQYF. The V gene is TRBV6-1, the J gene TRBJ2-7; D may be TRBD1 or TRBD2 (5 bases each). The ends were cut back, 4 bases at V and 3 bases at J, with 16 bases in the middle. Germline-derived CDR1 and CDR2 are MNHNS and SASEGT. The CDR3 extends over 15 amino acids.

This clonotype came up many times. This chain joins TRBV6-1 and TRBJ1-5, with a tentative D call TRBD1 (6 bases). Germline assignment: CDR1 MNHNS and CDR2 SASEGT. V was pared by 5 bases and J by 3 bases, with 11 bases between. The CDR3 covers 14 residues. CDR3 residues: CASSKRDTNQPQHF. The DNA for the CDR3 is TGTGCCAGCAGTAAACGGGACACCAATCAGCCCCAGCATTTT.

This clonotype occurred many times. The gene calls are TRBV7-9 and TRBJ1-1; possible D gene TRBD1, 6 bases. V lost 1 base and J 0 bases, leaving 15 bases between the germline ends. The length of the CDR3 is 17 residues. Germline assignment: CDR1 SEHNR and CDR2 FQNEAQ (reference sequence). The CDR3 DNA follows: TGTGCCAGCAGCTTAGGGGGGGCAGGGAACATGAACACTGAAGCTTTCTTT. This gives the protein CASSLGGAGNMNTEAFF.

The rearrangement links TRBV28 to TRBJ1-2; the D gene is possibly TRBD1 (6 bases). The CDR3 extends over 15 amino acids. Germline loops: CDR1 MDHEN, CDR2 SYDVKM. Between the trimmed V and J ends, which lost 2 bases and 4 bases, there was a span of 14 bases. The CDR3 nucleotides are TGTGCCAGCAGTTTACCCGACAGGTCCGGCTATGGCTACACCTTC. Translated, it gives CASSLPDRSGYGYTF.

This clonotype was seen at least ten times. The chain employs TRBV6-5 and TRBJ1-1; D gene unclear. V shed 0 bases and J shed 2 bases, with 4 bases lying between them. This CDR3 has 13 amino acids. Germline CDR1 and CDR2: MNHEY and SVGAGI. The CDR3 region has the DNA TGTGCCAGCAGTTACTCGAGTAACACTGAAGCTTTCTTT. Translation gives CASSYSSNTEAFF.

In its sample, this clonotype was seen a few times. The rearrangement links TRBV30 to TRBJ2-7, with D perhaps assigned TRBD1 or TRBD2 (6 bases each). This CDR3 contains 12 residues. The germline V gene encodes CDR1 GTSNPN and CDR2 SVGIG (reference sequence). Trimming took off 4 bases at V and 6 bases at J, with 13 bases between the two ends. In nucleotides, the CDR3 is TGTGCCTGGAATCGGGGGCAGAGCGAGCAGTACTTC. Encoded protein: CAWNRGQSEQYF. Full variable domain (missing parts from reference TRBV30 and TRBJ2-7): SQTIHQWPATLVQPVGSPLSLECTVEGTSNPNLYWYRQAAGRGLQLLFYSVGIGQISSEVPQNLSASRPQDRQFILSSKKLLLSDSGFYLCAWNRGQSEQYFGPGTRLTVT.

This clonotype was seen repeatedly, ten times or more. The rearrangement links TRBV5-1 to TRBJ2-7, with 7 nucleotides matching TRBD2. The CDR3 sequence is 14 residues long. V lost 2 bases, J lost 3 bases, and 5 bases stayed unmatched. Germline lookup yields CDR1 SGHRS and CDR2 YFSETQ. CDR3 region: CASSFLGGGYEQYF. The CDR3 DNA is TGCGCCAGCAGCTTTCTGGGGGGGGGCTACGAGCAGTACTTC.

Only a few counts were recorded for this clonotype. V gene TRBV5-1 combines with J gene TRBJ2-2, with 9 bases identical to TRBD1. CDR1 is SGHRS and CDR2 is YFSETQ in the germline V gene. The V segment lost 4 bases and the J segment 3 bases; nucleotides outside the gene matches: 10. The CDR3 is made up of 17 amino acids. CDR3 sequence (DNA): TGCGCCAGCAGCCCCCCCGGGACAGGGACGTACACCGGGGAGCTGTTTTTT. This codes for CASSPPGTGTYTGELFF.